This T cell receptor gamma chain was documented in a study of gamma-delta T cells after stem cell transplantation. TCRdb re-analyzed the RT-PCR reads via CATT. The table includes a few thousand gamma-chain clones, over 4% detected once. The receptor was derived from a human donor. It is not recorded whose cells these are; they may come from a transplant donor. The sequenced sample was gamma-delta T cells.

CDR3 in DNA: TGTGCCTTGTGGGAGGTGCAGTTGCAGTTGGGCAAAAAAATCAAGGTATTT. Translating gives CALWEVQLQLGKKIKVF. The chain links TRGV9 to TRGJP. Germline loops: CDR1 GITISATS, CDR2 ISYDGTV (reference sequence). This CDR3 is built from 17 residues. V dropped 0 bases and J dropped 8; count of bases not matched to a gene: 7.